This entry lists 4 T cell receptor beta chains sequenced from one sample in a study of T cell responses to AZD1222 COVID-19 vaccine. Repertoires were generated with immunoSEQ multiplex PCR, while TCRdb's copy carries only in-frame clones and drops some. The sample lists 60,000 to 85,000 clones, 88% occurring once. The material sequenced was peripheral blood, taken 28 days after the second dose of the MenACWY control vaccine. These receptors were collected from an adult who received the MenACWY meningococcal vaccine as a control.

The J gene is TRBJ2-7, the V gene TRBV18; 10 bases match TRBD1. CDR1 is KGHSH and CDR2 is LQKENI in the germline V gene. The J segment lost 2 bases and the V segment lost 4 bases, leaving 5 bases of the junction unmatched. This CDR3 is built from 15 residues. CDR3 nucleotides: TGTGCCAGCTCACTCCAAGGGACAGGGGCCTACGAGCAGTACTTC. Its translation is CASSLQGTGAYEQYF.

The V and J genes are TRBV15 and TRBJ1-5, with D unclear. From germline, CDR1 is LNHNV and CDR2 YYDKDF (reference sequence). The CDR3 extends over 15 amino acids. The germline V and J ends were trimmed by 0 bases and 3 bases, with 9 bases remaining between them. This CDR3 is CATSRDMGFNQPQHF. CDR3 sequence (DNA): TGTGCCACCAGCAGAGATATGGGGTTCAATCAGCCCCAGCATTTT.

As DNA, the CDR3 is TGTGCCAGCAGTCCTGGACTAGCGGGGGAGCAGTACTTC. This translates into CASSPGLAGEQYF. The genes are TRBV28 and TRBJ2-7; 12 positions agree with TRBD2. This CDR3 has 13 residues. After removal of 5 bases from V and 7 bases from J, the junction contained 3 bases not matched to a gene. The germline V gene has CDR1 MDHEN and CDR2 SYDVKM.

The V call is TRBV9, the J call TRBJ2-1, with TRBD2 identical over 11 bases. Trimming at V came to 7 bases and at J to 7 bases, leaving 10 bases not matched to a gene. Germline V lookup: CDR1 SGDLS, CDR2 YYNGEE. This CDR3 is 15 amino acids long. CDR3 DNA sequence: TGTGCCAGCGGGTCACTAGCGGGAGATCATAATGAGCAGTTCTTC. Translated, it gives CASGSLAGDHNEQFF.